What follows are 26 T cell receptor beta chains derived from one specimen sequenced in a study of immune heterogeneity within non-small cell lung tumors. Template material for each sample was 500 to 650 ng of bulk tumor genomic DNA. Every primary tumor yielded several biopsies, spaced far apart, that were taken during surgery. With untreated, newly diagnosed non-small cell lung cancer, the patients went on to undergo curative surgery. Multiplex PCR employing 32 V and 13 J primers generated amplicons of the TCR beta CDR3. Using its own MiXCR run on the multiplex PCR reads, TCRdb lists one record per CDR3 protein. The sample has approximately 1,900 distinct CDR3 sequences; approximately 29% are singletons. Sequencing was carried out using lung tumor tissue. Receptors originate from a man in his 60s with non-small cell lung cancer.

The chain employs TRBV19 and TRBJ1-1; 7 nucleotides agree with TRBD1. CDR1 LNHDA and CDR2 SQIVND come from the germline V gene (reference sequence). The CDR3 runs 16 residues. The trim removed 5 bases at V and 5 bases at J, leaving 14 bases unmatched. This CDR3 is CASSPRQGMGGTEAFF. CDR3 sequence (DNA): TGTGCCAGTAGTCCACGACAGGGCATGGGGGGGACTGAAGCTTTCTTT.

With respect to this clonotype: One base away lies a much larger clone, so this may be a sequencing read error. V usage is TRBV7-8 and J usage is TRBJ1-2, with D perhaps TRBD1 (6 bases). The CDR3 spans 17 residues. Per the germline V gene, CDR1 is SGHVS and CDR2 is FQNEAQ. DNA of the CDR3: TGTGACAGCAGCTTAGTATCCACGGGACAAGTCCTAAGGGGCTACACCTTC. Its protein is CDSSLVSTGQVLRGYTF.

The chain employs TRBV11-2 and TRBJ2-7; the D gene is possibly TRBD1 (6 bases). Germline loops: CDR1 SGHAT, CDR2 FQNNGV. V was pared by 2 bases and J by 6 bases, with 14 bases between. The CDR3 sequence is 14 residues long. This CDR3 is CASSLNRANVEQYF. In DNA form, the CDR3 reads TGTGCCAGCAGCTTAAACAGGGCGAATGTCGAGCAGTACTTC.

The V and J genes are TRBV11-3 and TRBJ2-5; perhaps TRBD2 as D (6 bases). This CDR3 region has 13 residues. The germline CDR1 and CDR2 sequences are SGHNT and YENEEA. V lost 3 bases to trimming and J lost 5 bases, with 10 bases between them. The CDR3 DNA reads TGTGCCAGCAGCTTGGCGGGACGGGAGACCCAGTACTTC. This gives the protein CASSLAGRETQYF. Full variable domain (outside the CDR3, taken from reference TRBV11-3 and TRBJ2-5): EAGVVQSPRYKIIEKKQPVAFWCNPISGHNTLYWYLQNLGQGPELLIRYENEEAVDDSQLPKDRFSAERLKGVDSTLKIQPAELGDSAVYLCASSLAGRETQYFGPGTRLLVL.

By share, this clonotype counts as large (0.1 to 1%). The V call is TRBV2, the J call TRBJ2-7; TRBD1 matches at 10 bases. This CDR3 is 13 amino acids long. Germline CDR1 SNHLY, CDR2 FYNNEI. V trimming: 6 bases; J trimming: 4 bases; junction bases outside the gene matches: 3. The CDR3 loop reads CASRRQGAYEQYF. The CDR3 DNA is TGTGCCAGCAGAAGACAGGGGGCGTACGAGCAGTACTTC.

The V gene is TRBV10-3, the J gene TRBJ2-7, with no clear D. The CDR3 consists of 13 residues. With 0 bases removed from V and 4 bases from J, the gap between germline ends came to 7 bases. CDR1 is ENHRY and CDR2 is SYGVKD in the germline V gene. This CDR3 is CAISESIIYEQYV. CDR3 coding DNA: TGTGCCATCAGTGAGTCGATCATTTACGAGCAGTACGTC.

The chain has TRBV20-1 and TRBJ2-1; 7 nucleotides match TRBD2. V shed 4 bases and J 7 bases; nucleotides not matched to a gene: 16. The CDR3 runs 16 residues. Germline V gene sequence: CDR1 DFQATT, CDR2 SNEGSKA (reference sequence). The CDR3 nucleotides are TGCAGTGCTATTAGCCCGGGTGGGGGGGGGGGGAATGAGCAGTTCTTC. This gives the protein CSAISPGGGGGNEQFF.

Notes on this clonotype: Since no conserved phenylalanine or tryptophan closes the CDR3, a read error is the likely cause. The CDR3 nucleotides read TGCGCCAGCAGCACCGGGACAGGGAACACTGAAGCTTTCTCT. It codes for CASSTGTGNTEAFS. This chain joins TRBV10-1 and TRBJ1-1; 8 nucleotides align to TRBD1. The CDR3 contains 14 residues. The V gene's germline CDR1 is WNHNN and CDR2 SYGVQD (reference sequence). Trimming at V came to 6 bases and at J to 1 base, leaving 4 bases not matched to a gene.

This clonotype is categorized as medium-sized (0.01 to 0.1%). The chain has TRBV20-1 and TRBJ2-1; 9 bases are shared with TRBD1. Per the germline V gene, CDR1 is DFQATT and CDR2 is SNEGSKA (reference sequence). CDR3 length: 16 amino acids. V dropped 0 bases and J dropped 9; count of bases not matched to a gene: 12. CDR3 amino acids: CSARDFAGQGVSEQFF. CDR3 nucleotides: TGCAGTGCTAGAGATTTTGCGGGACAGGGTGTTAGTGAGCAGTTCTTC.

By frequency in the sample, this clonotype is medium-sized. The V gene is TRBV20-1, the J gene TRBJ2-1, with 8 bases matching TRBD2. CDR1 and CDR2 from the germline V gene are DFQATT and SNEGSKA (reference sequence). J lost 9 bases, V lost 1 base, and 17 bases had no gene match. The CDR3 extends over 17 amino acids. CDR3: CSARVFGLSGSRREQFF. The CDR3 nucleotides are TGCAGTGCTAGAGTGTTTGGACTAAGCGGGAGTCGTCGTGAGCAGTTCTTC.

This clonotype has just a few counts. This chain connects TRBV18 to TRBJ1-2, with D maybe TRBD1 (5 bases). Trimming took off 6 bases at V and 7 bases at J, with 18 bases between the two ends. Germline values: CDR1 KGHSH, CDR2 LQKENI. This CDR3 spans 14 amino acids. CDR3 sequence reads: CASSTGTQGRGYTF. The CDR3 DNA reads TGTGCCAGCTCTACCGGGACCCAGGGCCGTGGCTACACCTTC.

This clonotype was seen more than once but under ten times. The rearrangement links TRBV6-6 to TRBJ1-6; D unresolved. The CDR3 has 13 residues. Trimming removed 2 bases at V and 13 bases at J, with 12 bases between. Germline CDR1 reads MNHNY; CDR2 reads SVGAGI (reference sequence). CDR3 nucleotide sequence: TGTGCCAGCAGTTACGGAGGAGAACGGCCCCTCCACTTT. This sequence encodes CASSYGGERPLHF.

This clonotype appeared once. Sequence at one end of the junction differs from germline and may be a read error. V gene TRBV6-5 combines with J gene TRBJ2-2; a possible D gene is TRBD2 (6 bases). The CDR3 sequence is 15 residues long. Per germline, CDR1 MNHEY and CDR2 SVGAGI. The DNA for the CDR3 is TGTGCCAGCAGTTACGTCGGGATTAACACCGGGGAGGTGTTTTTT. Translating it yields CASSYVGINTGEVFF.

The chain links TRBV6-1 to TRBJ2-3; D gene unclear. V lost 2 bases and J lost 8, with 8 bases in between. This CDR3 is 12 amino acids long. Germline V gene lookup returns CDR1 MNHNS and CDR2 SASEGT. The DNA of the CDR3 is TGTGCCAGCAGTGAAAGCGCAGGTACGCAGTATTTT. Translated: CASSESAGTQYF.

In its sample, this clonotype ranks as medium-sized (0.01 to 0.1%). V gene TRBV2 combines with J gene TRBJ2-7; D is uncertain. The CDR3 spans 13 residues. Per the germline V gene, CDR1 is SNHLY and CDR2 is FYNNEI. Between the trimmed V and J ends, which lost 7 bases and 3 bases, there was a span of 13 bases. CDR3 sequence: CASMAWSDYEQYF. CDR3 DNA sequence: TGTGCCAGCATGGCCTGGTCGGACTACGAGCAGTACTTC.

This clonotype is medium-sized within its sample. The chain uses TRBV7-6 and TRBJ2-7, with D possibly matching TRBD2 (6 bases). Germline V gives CDR1 SGHVS, CDR2 FNYEAQ. V was clipped by 4 bases and J by 7 bases, with 8 bases between them. This CDR3 spans 11 amino acids. This chain's CDR3 is CASSWGEEQYF. CDR3 in DNA: TGTGCCAGCAGCTGGGGGGAGGAGCAGTACTTC.

Judged by abundance, this clonotype is medium-sized. This chain joins TRBV11-2 and TRBJ2-7; D is undetermined. Per the germline V gene, CDR1 is SGHAT and CDR2 is FQNNGV. Trimming took 0 bases from V and 3 from J, leaving 12 bases between them. This CDR3 is built from 15 residues. The CDR3 reads CASSLESGLGYEQYF. Written as DNA, the CDR3 is TGTGCCAGCAGCTTAGAGTCCGGCCTGGGCTACGAGCAGTACTTC.

Turning to this clonotype: Its ends do not fully match the called genes, so a read error is possible. The rearrangement links TRBV6-1 to TRBJ1-5; 7 nucleotides match TRBD1. Germline values: CDR1 MNHNS, CDR2 SASEGT. The CDR3 spans 15 residues. CDR3 coding DNA: TGTGCCGGCAGGGAAACCACAGGGGACAATCAGCCCCAGCATTTT. This encodes CAGRETTGDNQPQHF.

V usage is TRBV3-1 and J usage is TRBJ2-3; 9 positions match TRBD1. CDR3 length: 18 amino acids. The J segment lost 1 base and the V segment lost 4 bases, leaving 12 bases of the junction unmatched. Germline V CDR1 and CDR2: LGHDT, YNNKEL (reference sequence). The CDR3 DNA reads as TGTGCCAGCAGCCCTCAACTTGGACAGGGGCGGGGCACAGATACGCAGTATTTT. It codes for CASSPQLGQGRGTDTQYF.

By its share, this clonotype is large. This rearrangement joins TRBV6-2 or TRBV6-3 to TRBJ2-7; 13 positions match TRBD2. CDR3 length equals 14 residues. Germline trimming cut 6 bases from V and 5 bases from J; bases unmatched to any gene: 4. Germline CDR1 MNHEY, CDR2 SVGEGT. The CDR3 spells CASRGLAGVNEQYV. In DNA, the CDR3 is TGTGCCAGCAGAGGACTAGCGGGAGTGAACGAGCAGTACGTC.

The rearrangement links TRBV30 to TRBJ2-1; 10 bases line up with TRBD1. The CDR3 totals 14 residues. J was trimmed by 5 bases and V by 1 base; bases with no gene match: 2. The germline V gene encodes CDR1 GTSNPN and CDR2 SVGIG (reference sequence). The CDR3 DNA follows: TGTGCCTGGAGTGCGACAGGGGGCAACAATGAGCAGTTCTTC. Protein: CAWSATGGNNEQFF.

The chain has TRBV19 and TRBJ1-2, with D perhaps TRBD1 (5 bases). The CDR3 has 13 residues. The germline V and J ends were trimmed by 3 bases and 4 bases, with 9 bases remaining between them. Germline V gives CDR1 LNHDA, CDR2 SQIVND (reference sequence). CDR3 coding DNA: TGTGCCAGTAGTATGGACAACGGCTATGGCTACACCTTC. Protein product: CASSMDNGYGYTF.

In this sample, this clonotype is medium-sized. V and J are TRBV15 and TRBJ1-1; tentative D call: TRBD1 (6 bases). The CDR3 sequence is 12 residues long. V lost 5 bases and J lost 11, with 15 bases in between. CDR1 and CDR2 from the germline V gene are LNHNV and YYDKDF (reference sequence). CDR3 loop: CATSPLGGRAFF. The CDR3 DNA sequence: TGTGCCACCAGCCCCCTGGGGGGGCGGGCTTTCTTT.

The J gene is TRBJ2-1, the V gene TRBV28, with 9 bases matching TRBD1. Germline V gene data show CDR1 as MDHEN and CDR2 as SYDVKM. The CDR3 totals 18 residues. With V trimmed by 6 bases and J by 5 bases, 17 bases remained unmatched. The CDR3 DNA reads TGTGCCAGCAGCACCTTCTTCTGCGAGGGACAGGGTAACAATGAGCAGTTCTTC. Protein sequence: CASSTFFCEGQGNNEQFF.

This sequence joins TRBV28 and TRBJ2-3; 10 bases match TRBD1. Germline CDR1 reads MDHEN; CDR2 reads SYDVKM. Trimming at V came to 6 bases and at J to 6 bases, leaving 12 bases not matched to a gene. CDR3 length equals 16 residues. The CDR3 is CASRKTGGGGRDTQYF. The CDR3 DNA follows: TGTGCCAGCAGAAAGACAGGGGGCGGAGGAAGGGATACGCAGTATTTT.

V and J are TRBV28 and TRBJ2-5; D unresolved. Looked up from germline, CDR1 is MDHEN and CDR2 is SYDVKM. Trimming left V 6 bases short and J 4 bases short, with 15 bases between. This CDR3 has 14 amino acids. CDR3: CASSFNIGRETQYF. CDR3 coding DNA: TGTGCCAGCAGCTTTAATATCGGGCGAGAGACCCAGTACTTC.